These 18 T cell receptor beta chains share one sample of origin, sequenced in a study of OX40 agonist ivuxolimab in advanced cancers. TCRdb's table, derived via immunoSEQ multiplex PCR, lists solely in-frame clones and lacks some. The sample holds about 71,000 clones; about 86% are singletons and the top ten take around 1%. Material: CD4+ or CD8+ T cells sorted from blood, obtained in a trial of the OX40 agonist ivuxolimab. Receptors were obtained from an adult with an advanced solid tumor such as melanoma, head and neck, liver or kidney cancer.

This rearrangement joins TRBV7-9 to TRBJ2-3; D unclear. Trimming left V 8 bases short and J 1 base short, with 13 bases between. This CDR3 contains 14 residues. From germline, CDR1 is SEHNR and CDR2 FQNEAQ (reference sequence). CDR3 coding DNA: TGTGCCAGCGCACTGGGAAGCGGCACAGATACGCAGTATTTT. This sequence encodes CASALGSGTDTQYF.

This clone showed up just once. This chain uses TRBV10-1 with TRBJ2-7; TRBD2 matches at 11 bases. The V gene's germline CDR1 is WNHNN and CDR2 SYGVQD (reference sequence). This CDR3 region has 16 residues. The J segment lost 2 bases and the V segment lost 7 bases, leaving 10 bases of the junction unmatched. CDR3 in DNA: TGCGCCAGCACCGGCGGACTAGCGGGCAGAACCTACGAGCAGTACTTC. It translates to CASTGGLAGRTYEQYF.

Note on this clone: The same CDR3 arises from other DNA sequences in this sample as well. V and J are TRBV18 and TRBJ1-1; 8 bases line up with TRBD1. CDR3 size: 14 residues. In germline, CDR1 is KGHSH, CDR2 LQKENI. Trimming took 2 bases from V and 1 from J; bases not matched to a gene: 0. In nucleotides, the CDR3 is TGTGCCAGCTCACCAGGACAGGGGAACACTGAAGCTTTCTTT. It specifies CASSPGQGNTEAFF.

CDR3 nucleotides: TGTGCCAACTTCCCCCGGGCCCAAGAGCCTGAAGCTTTCTTT. Translating gives CANFPRAQEPEAFF. The gene calls are TRBV21-1 and TRBJ1-1. TRBV21-1 is shown as a pseudogene. The CDR3 has 14 residues.

The chain's CDR3 is CASSFNEQFF. CDR3 DNA: TGTGCCAGCAGTTTTAATGAGCAGTTCTTC. The chain couples TRBV28 to TRBJ2-1; D is unresolved. This CDR3 is built from 10 residues. V lost 3 bases and J 7 bases, leaving 1 base between the germline ends. Germline values: CDR1 MDHEN, CDR2 SYDVKM.

The rearrangement joins TRBV11-2 to TRBJ1-4; weak D call: TRBD1 (5 bases). V lost 3 bases, J lost 10 bases, and 12 bases lay in between. The CDR3 is 13 residues long. CDR1 is SGHAT, CDR2 FQNNGV, per germline. This CDR3 reads CASSLGQGVKLFF. For the CDR3, the DNA is TGTGCCAGCAGCTTGGGGCAGGGTGTAAAACTGTTTTTT.

This chain connects TRBV11-3 to TRBJ1-2, with 7 nucleotides matching TRBD1. With V trimmed by 5 bases and J by 5 bases, 8 bases remained unmatched. The CDR3 runs to 14 residues. CDR1 and CDR2 (germline): SGHNT, YENEEA. CDR3 bases: TGTGCCAGCAGCCCGGACAGGACAGATTATGGCTACACCTTC. Translated: CASSPDRTDYGYTF. The entire variable domain, with the rest obtained from reference TRBV11-3 and TRBJ1-2, is as follows: EAGVVQSPRYKIIEKKQPVAFWCNPISGHNTLYWYLQNLGQGPELLIRYENEEAVDDSQLPKDRFSAERLKGVDSTLKIQPAELGDSAVYLCASSPDRTDYGYTFGSGTRLTVV.

On this clone itself: Its ends do not fully match the called genes, so a read error is possible. The chain couples TRBV6-5 to TRBJ2-1; perhaps TRBD2 as D (6 bases). Germline CDR1 reads MNHEY; CDR2 reads SVGAGI. The CDR3 spans 16 residues. CDR3 residues: CANSYSTAGSYNEQFF. The CDR3 DNA is TGTGCCAACAGTTACTCGACAGCGGGCTCCTACAATGAGCAGTTCTTC.

The chain couples TRBV5-4 to TRBJ1-1; D ambiguous. Germline values: CDR1 SGHNT, CDR2 YYREEE (reference sequence). The CDR3 length is 15 residues. Between the trimmed V and J ends, which lost 4 bases and 1 base, there was a span of 14 bases. CDR3 DNA: TGTGCCAGCAGCGAAGTAGAGCGCGGGAACACTGAAGCTTTCTTT. Residues: CASSEVERGNTEAFF. Filled out from reference TRBV5-4 and TRBJ1-1, the complete variable domain reads ETGVTQSPTHLIKTRGQQVTLRCSSQSGHNTVSWYQQALGQGPQFIFQYYREEENGRGNFPPRFSGLQFPNYSSELNVNALELDDSALYLCASSEVERGNTEAFFGQGTRLTVV.

The chain joins TRBV30 to TRBJ2-3; 12 nucleotides line up with TRBD1. The germline CDR1 and CDR2 sequences are GTSNPN and SVGIG (reference sequence). V was pared by 3 bases and J by 2 bases, with 9 bases of the junction left unmatched. CDR3 length equals 17 residues. CDR3 amino acids: CAWSPRDRGRVTDTQYF. The CDR3 DNA sequence: TGTGCCTGGAGCCCTAGGGACAGGGGGCGGGTCACAGATACGCAGTATTTT.

To note about this clone: Within the sample, other DNA sequences also encode this same CDR3. The genes are TRBV5-1 and TRBJ1-1, with 9 nucleotides matching TRBD1. This CDR3 has 14 residues. Germline V gene sequence: CDR1 SGHRS, CDR2 YFSETQ. V dropped 3 bases and J dropped 5; count of bases not matched to a gene: 5. DNA for the CDR3: TGCGCCAGCAGCTCACAGGGGGCGGGGACTGAAGCTTTCTTT. Amino acids: CASSSQGAGTEAFF.

The chain uses TRBV28 and TRBJ1-3, with 7 nucleotides matching TRBD1. J lost 2 bases, V lost 9 bases, and 10 bases had no gene match. CDR3 length: 15 residues. Per germline, CDR1 MDHEN and CDR2 SYDVKM. Here the CDR3 DNA reads TGTGCCAGTACACCAGGGGGTACAGCTGGAAACACCATATATTTT. Its protein product is CASTPGGTAGNTIYF.

This CDR3 reads CASSMPGSGTGELFF. As DNA, the CDR3 is TGTGCCAGTAGTATGCCCGGGTCGGGCACCGGGGAGCTGTTTTTT. V gene TRBV19 combines with J gene TRBJ2-2, with D uncertain. The V end was cut by 3 bases, the J end by 4 bases, with 12 bases between. CDR1 and CDR2 from the germline V gene are LNHDA and SQIVND (reference sequence). This CDR3 spans 15 amino acids. Using reference TRBV19 and TRBJ2-2 for the parts outside the CDR3, the full variable domain is DGGITQSPKYLFRKEGQNVTLSCEQNLNHDAMYWYRQDPGQGLRLIYYSQIVNDFQKGDIAEGYSVSREKKESFPLTVTSAQKNPTAFYLCASSMPGSGTGELFFGEGSRLTVL.

This chain uses TRBV6-1 with TRBJ2-7, with 8 bases identical to TRBD2. Germline V gene sequence: CDR1 MNHNS, CDR2 SASEGT. The CDR3 runs to 13 residues. Trimming cost V 7 bases and J 2 bases; bases outside gene matches: 4. CDR3 in amino acids: CASITGGPYEQYF. CDR3 nucleotides: TGTGCCAGCATCACGGGAGGGCCCTACGAGCAGTACTTC.

The chain is built from TRBV10-3 and TRBJ2-7; a weak D match, TRBD2 (5 bases). The V gene lost 0 bases and the J gene lost 0 bases, with 12 bases spanning the gap. This CDR3 has 16 residues. Germline lookup yields CDR1 ENHRY and CDR2 SYGVKD. The CDR3 bases are TGTGCCATCAGTGAGTCGAGCGGCGCAAGCTCCTACGAGCAGTACTTC. Translated, it gives CAISESSGASSYEQYF.

CDR3 sequence: CAWRQSTNEKLFF. The CDR3 DNA reads TGTGCCTGGAGACAGTCAACTAATGAAAAACTGTTTTTT. The chain joins TRBV30 to TRBJ1-4; D gene uncertain. CDR1 is GTSNPN, CDR2 SVGIG, per germline (reference sequence). This CDR3 is 13 amino acids long. V lost 3 bases and J lost 0, with 5 bases in between.

The table lists this clone with a count of one. V gene TRBV7-2 combines with J gene TRBJ2-5; D ambiguous. This CDR3 spans 14 amino acids. The germline CDR1 and CDR2 sequences are SGHTA and FQGNSA. V gave up 5 bases and J gave up 1 base, with 11 bases separating them. The CDR3: CASSTPSTQETQYF. Written as DNA, the CDR3 is TGTGCCAGCAGCACCCCGAGCACCCAAGAGACCCAGTACTTC.

The rearrangement uses TRBV27 and TRBJ1-2, with a tentative D call TRBD1 (5 bases). This CDR3 spans 12 amino acids. Germline CDR1 is MNHEY and CDR2 is SMNVEV (reference sequence). V shed 6 bases and J shed 7 bases, with 12 bases lying between them. The CDR3 here is CASRGRTIGYTF. In DNA, the CDR3 is TGTGCCAGCAGAGGACGGACAATTGGCTACACCTTC.